This T cell receptor (beta chain) originates from a study of T cell repertoires in cytomegalovirus infection. About the research overall: Public TCR beta signatures were indicative of both CMV infection and a matching HLA type. Study conclusions and caveats: Predominance within the ex vivo response was attributable to HLA-C-restricted CMV-specific TCR beta clonotypes. The cumulative frequency of public TCR beta families identified carriers of CMV plus the relevant HLA.

TCRdb fed the reads into MiXCR, producing one record per CDR3 protein. The sample consists of 130,000 or so distinct CDR3 sequences, roughly 6.5% of them appearing once. The CDR3 has 14 residues. Germline CDR1 is MDHEN and CDR2 is SYDVKM. Trimming left V 8 bases short and J 1 base short, with 15 bases between. Note on this clonotype: Antigen unknown.

The sequenced sample consisted of PBMCs. The chain joins TRBV28 to TRBJ2-7; weak D call: TRBD2 (6 bases). This TCR was recovered from a human donor in good health (CMV status not recorded). Some clones in this sample may be carry-over from other donors' samples. The CDR3 nucleotides read TGTGCCAGCGGAAGGGACTTCATTTCCTACGAGCAGTACTTC. This codes for CASGRDFISYEQYF. The entire variable domain, with the rest obtained from reference TRBV28 and TRBJ2-7, is as follows: DVKVTQSSRYLVKRTGEKVFLECVQDMDHENMFWYRQDPGLGLRLIYFSYDVKMKEKGDIPEGYSVSREKKERFSLILESASTNQTSMYLCASGRDFISYEQYFGPGTRLTVT.